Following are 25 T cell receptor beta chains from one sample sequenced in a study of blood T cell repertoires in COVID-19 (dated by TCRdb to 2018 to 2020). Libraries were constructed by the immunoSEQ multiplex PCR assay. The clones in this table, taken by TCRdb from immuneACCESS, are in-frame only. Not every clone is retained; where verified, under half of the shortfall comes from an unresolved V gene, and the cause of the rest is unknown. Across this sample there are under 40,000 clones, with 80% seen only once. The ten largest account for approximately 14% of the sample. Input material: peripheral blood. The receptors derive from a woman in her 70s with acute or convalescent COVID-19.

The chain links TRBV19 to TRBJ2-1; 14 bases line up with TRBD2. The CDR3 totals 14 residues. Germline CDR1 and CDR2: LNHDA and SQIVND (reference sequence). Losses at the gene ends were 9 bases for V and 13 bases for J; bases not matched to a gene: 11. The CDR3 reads CASRKGLAGERQFF. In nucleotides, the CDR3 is TGTGCCAGCCGTAAGGGACTAGCGGGAGAAAGACAGTTCTTC.

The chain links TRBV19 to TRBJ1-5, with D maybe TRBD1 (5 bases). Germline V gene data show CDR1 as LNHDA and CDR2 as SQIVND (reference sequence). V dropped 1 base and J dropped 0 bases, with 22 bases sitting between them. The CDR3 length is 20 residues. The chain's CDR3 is CASSIGGPGPKIYSNQPQHF. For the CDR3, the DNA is TGTGCCAGTAGTATAGGGGGCCCCGGGCCAAAAATTTATAGCAATCAGCCCCAGCATTTT.

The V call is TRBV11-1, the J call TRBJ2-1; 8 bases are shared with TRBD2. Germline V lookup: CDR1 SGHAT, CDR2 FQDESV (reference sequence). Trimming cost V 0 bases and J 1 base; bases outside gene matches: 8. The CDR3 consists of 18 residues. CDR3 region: CASSLAFGGRSSYNEQFF. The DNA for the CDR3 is TGTGCCAGCAGCTTAGCGTTTGGCGGGAGGTCTTCCTACAATGAGCAGTTCTTC.

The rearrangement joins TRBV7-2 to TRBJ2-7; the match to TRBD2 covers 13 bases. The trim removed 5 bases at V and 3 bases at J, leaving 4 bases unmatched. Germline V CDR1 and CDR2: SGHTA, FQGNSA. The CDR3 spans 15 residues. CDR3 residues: CASSPRTSGSYEQYF. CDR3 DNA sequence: TGTGCCAGCAGCCCCCGGACTAGCGGGAGCTACGAGCAGTACTTC.

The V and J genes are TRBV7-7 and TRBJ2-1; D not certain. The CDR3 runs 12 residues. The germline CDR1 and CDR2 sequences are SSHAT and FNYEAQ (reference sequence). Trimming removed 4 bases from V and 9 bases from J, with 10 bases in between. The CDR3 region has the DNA TGTGCCAGCAGCTCGTCTGGCCTTGAGCAGTTCTTC. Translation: CASSSSGLEQFF.

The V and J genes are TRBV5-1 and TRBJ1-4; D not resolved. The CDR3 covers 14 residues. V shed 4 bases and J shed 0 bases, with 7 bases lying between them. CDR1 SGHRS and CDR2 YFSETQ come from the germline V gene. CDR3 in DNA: TGCGCCAGCAGCCCAGATTCAACTAATGAAAAACTGTTTTTT. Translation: CASSPDSTNEKLFF. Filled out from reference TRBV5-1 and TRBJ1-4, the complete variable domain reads KAGVTQTPRYLIKTRGQQVTLSCSPISGHRSVSWYQQTPGQGLQFLFEYFSETQRNKGNFPGRFSGRQFSNSRSEMNVSTLELGDSALYLCASSPDSTNEKLFFGSGTQLSVL.

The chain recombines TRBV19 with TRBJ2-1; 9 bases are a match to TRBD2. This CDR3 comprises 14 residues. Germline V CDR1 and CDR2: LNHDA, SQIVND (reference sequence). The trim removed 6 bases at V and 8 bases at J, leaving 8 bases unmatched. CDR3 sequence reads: CASRYSGSTDEQFF. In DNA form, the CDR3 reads TGTGCCAGTAGATATAGCGGGAGCACCGATGAGCAGTTCTTC.

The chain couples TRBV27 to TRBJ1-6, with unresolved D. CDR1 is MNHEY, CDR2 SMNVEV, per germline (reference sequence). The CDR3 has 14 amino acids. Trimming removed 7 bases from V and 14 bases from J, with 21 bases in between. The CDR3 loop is CASKRKHREAALHF. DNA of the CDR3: TGTGCCAGCAAAAGGAAACATAGGGAGGCAGCCCTCCACTTT.

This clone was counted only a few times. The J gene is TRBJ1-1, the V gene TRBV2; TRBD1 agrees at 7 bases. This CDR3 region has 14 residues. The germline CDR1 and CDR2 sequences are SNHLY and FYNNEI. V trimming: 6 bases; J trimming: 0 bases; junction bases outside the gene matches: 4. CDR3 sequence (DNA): TGTGCCAGCAGGGGGGACAGCCTGAACACTGAAGCTTTCTTT. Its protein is CASRGDSLNTEAFF.

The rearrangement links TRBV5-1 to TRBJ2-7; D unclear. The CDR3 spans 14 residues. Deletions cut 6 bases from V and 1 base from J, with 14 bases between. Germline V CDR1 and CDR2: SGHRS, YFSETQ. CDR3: CASTPGSRSYEQYF. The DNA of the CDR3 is TGCGCCAGCACCCCCGGGTCCCGATCCTACGAGCAGTACTTC.

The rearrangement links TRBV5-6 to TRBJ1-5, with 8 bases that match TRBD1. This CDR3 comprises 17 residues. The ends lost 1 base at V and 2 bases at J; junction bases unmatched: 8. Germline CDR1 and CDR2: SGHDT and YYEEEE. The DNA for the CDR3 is TGTGCCAGCAGCTTGAGTCAGGGGGCTTTGGGCAATCAGCCCCAGCATTTT. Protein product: CASSLSQGALGNQPQHF.

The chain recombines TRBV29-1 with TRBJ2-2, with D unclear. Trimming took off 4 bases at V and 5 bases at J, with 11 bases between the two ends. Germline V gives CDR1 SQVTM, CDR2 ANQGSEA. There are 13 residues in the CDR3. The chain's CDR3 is CSVGRVGTGELFF. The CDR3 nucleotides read TGCAGCGTTGGACGGGTCGGGACCGGGGAGCTGTTTTTT.

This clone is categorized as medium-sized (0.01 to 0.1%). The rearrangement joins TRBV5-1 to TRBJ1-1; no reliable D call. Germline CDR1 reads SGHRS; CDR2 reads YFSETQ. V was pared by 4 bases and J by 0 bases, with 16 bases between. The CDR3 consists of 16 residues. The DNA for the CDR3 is TGCGCCAGCAGCCCGGCGGGTCCAGTAATGAACACTGAAGCTTTCTTT. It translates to CASSPAGPVMNTEAFF.

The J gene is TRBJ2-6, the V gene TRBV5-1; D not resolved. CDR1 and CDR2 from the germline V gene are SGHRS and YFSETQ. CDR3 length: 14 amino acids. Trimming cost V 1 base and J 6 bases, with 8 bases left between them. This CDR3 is CASSLWAEANVLTF. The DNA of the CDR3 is TGCGCCAGCAGCTTGTGGGCTGAGGCCAACGTCCTGACTTTC.

CDR3 loop: CASSDNGGRETQYF. The CDR3 DNA follows: TGTGCCAGCAGTGATAACGGGGGGCGAGAGACCCAGTACTTC. This rearrangement joins TRBV2 to TRBJ2-5; a weak D match, TRBD2 (7 bases). V gave up 3 bases and J gave up 4 bases, with 12 bases separating them. Germline CDR1 SNHLY, CDR2 FYNNEI. This CDR3 comprises 14 residues.

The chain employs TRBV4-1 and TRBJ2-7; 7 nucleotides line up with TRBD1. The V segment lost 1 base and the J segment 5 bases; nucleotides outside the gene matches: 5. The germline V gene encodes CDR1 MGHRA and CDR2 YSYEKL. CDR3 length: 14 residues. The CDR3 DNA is TGCGCCAGCAGCCAAGTAGGGGGCACGGACGAGCAGTACTTC. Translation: CASSQVGGTDEQYF.

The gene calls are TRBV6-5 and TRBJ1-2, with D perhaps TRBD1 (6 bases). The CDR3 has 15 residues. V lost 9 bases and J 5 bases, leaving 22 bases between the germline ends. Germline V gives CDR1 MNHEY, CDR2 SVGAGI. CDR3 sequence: CASGLEAGQGYGYTF. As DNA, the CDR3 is TGTGCCAGTGGACTCGAAGCGGGGCAGGGGTATGGCTACACCTTC.

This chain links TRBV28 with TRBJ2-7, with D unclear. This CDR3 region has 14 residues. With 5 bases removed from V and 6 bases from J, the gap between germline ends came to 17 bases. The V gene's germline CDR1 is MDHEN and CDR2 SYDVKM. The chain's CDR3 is CASSPHGNPGEQYF. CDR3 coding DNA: TGTGCCAGCAGTCCCCACGGTAATCCGGGCGAGCAGTACTTC. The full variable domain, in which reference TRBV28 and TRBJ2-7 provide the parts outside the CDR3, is DVKVTQSSRYLVKRTGEKVFLECVQDMDHENMFWYRQDPGLGLRLIYFSYDVKMKEKGDIPEGYSVSREKKERFSLILESASTNQTSMYLCASSPHGNPGEQYFGPGTRLTVT.

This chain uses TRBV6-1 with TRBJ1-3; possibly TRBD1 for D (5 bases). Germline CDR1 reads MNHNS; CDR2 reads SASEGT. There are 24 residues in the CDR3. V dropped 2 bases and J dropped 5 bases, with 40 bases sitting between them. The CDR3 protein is CASSELVDKGKPDPYVPCRNTIYF. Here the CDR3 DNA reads TGTGCCAGCAGTGAACTGGTCGACAAGGGGAAACCGGACCCTTACGTCCCTTGCAGAAACACCATATATTTT.

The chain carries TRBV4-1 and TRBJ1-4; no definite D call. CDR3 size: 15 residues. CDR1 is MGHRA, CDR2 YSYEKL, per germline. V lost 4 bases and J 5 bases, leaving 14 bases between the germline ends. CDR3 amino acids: CASSLAGMPNEKLFF. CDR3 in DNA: TGCGCCAGCAGCCTTGCCGGGATGCCGAATGAAAAACTGTTTTTT.

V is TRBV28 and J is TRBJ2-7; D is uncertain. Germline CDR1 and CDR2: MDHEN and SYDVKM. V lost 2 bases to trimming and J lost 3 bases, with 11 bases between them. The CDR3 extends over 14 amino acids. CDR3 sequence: CASSLMTPNYEQYF. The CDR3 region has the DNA TGTGCCAGCAGTTTAATGACACCTAACTACGAGCAGTACTTC.

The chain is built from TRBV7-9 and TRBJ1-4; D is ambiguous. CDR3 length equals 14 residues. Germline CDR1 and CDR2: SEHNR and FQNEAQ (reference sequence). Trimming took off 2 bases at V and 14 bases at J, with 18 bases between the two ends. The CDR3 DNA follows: TGTGCCAGCAGCTTAACGCGGGCCGGGGAAAGTCTGTTTTTT. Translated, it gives CASSLTRAGESLFF.

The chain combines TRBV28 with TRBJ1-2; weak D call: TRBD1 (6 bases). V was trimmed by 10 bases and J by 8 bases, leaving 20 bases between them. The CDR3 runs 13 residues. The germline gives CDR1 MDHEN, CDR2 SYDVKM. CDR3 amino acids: CATFAGAGRGYTF. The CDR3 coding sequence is TGTGCCACCTTCGCGGGGGCGGGGAGAGGCTACACCTTC.

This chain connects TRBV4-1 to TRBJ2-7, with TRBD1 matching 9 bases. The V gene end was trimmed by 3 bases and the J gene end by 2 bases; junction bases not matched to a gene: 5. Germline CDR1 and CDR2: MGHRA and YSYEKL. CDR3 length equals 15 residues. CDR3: CASSQRTGVTYEQYF. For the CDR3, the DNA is TGCGCCAGCAGCCAGAGGACAGGGGTAACCTACGAGCAGTACTTC.

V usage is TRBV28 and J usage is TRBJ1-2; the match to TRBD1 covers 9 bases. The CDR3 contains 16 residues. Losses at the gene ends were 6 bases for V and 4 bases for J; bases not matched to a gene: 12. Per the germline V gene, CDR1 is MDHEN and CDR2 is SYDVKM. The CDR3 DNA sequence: TGTGCCAGCAGGCCCGGGACAGGGAATGGACTCTATGGCTACACCTTC. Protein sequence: CASRPGTGNGLYGYTF.